This is a list of T cell receptor beta chains from one sample in a study of blood T cell repertoires in COVID-19. TCRdb's table, derived via immunoSEQ multiplex PCR, lists solely in-frame clones and lacks some. The table has approximately 230,000 clones, roughly 85% seen once; the top ten hold around 2.2%. Input material: peripheral blood. The receptors were sampled from a man aged 25 to 40 who had recovered from COVID-19. Each CDR3 is given with its conserved first and last residue. A D gene is named only where the DNA matches it firmly. Clone sizes are given selectively: once, few, many, or a class where the clone is expanded.

abundance | len | j_gene | d_gene | v_gene | CDR3nt | CDR3aa
NA | 19 | TRBJ1-6 | NA | TRBV6-1 | TGTGCCAGCAGTGGTCGGGATGGCAGCCTGATCTCCTATAATTCACCCCTCCACTTT | CASSGRDGSLISYNSPLHF
NA | 15 | TRBJ1-2 | TRBD1 | TRBV19 | TGTGCCAGTATTGGGACAGCTGTTCAAGGGTATGGCTACACCTTC | CASIGTAVQGYGYTF
NA | 17 | TRBJ2-5 | NA | TRBV10-3 | TGTGCCATCAGTACCCTAGGCGGGGGCGACTTTGGGGAGACCCAGTACTTC | CAISTLGGGDFGETQYF
NA | 12 | TRBJ2-7 | NA | TRBV12-3/TRBV12-4 | TGTGCCAGCTCAACAGGTGGCTACGAGCAGTACTTC | CASSTGGYEQYF
NA | 16 | TRBJ2-5 | TRBD2 | TRBV6-5 | TGTGCCAGCAGTTACTCGTACGGGACTATAAAAGAGACCCAGTACTTC | CASSYSYGTIKETQYF
NA | 16 | TRBJ2-3 | NA | TRBV3-1/TRBV3-2 | TGTGCCAGCAGCGGGGGACTGGAAGCTAGCACAGATACGCAGTATTTT | CASSGGLEASTDTQYF
NA | 15 | TRBJ1-1 | NA | TRBV15 | TGTGCCACCAGTATGGGCGGGGGTCCTGGCACTGAAGCTTTCTTT | CATSMGGGPGTEAFF
once | 16 | TRBJ1-4 | NA | TRBV19 | TGTGCCAGTAGTATTCCCGGGAAAATAGCTAATGAAAAACTGTTTTTT | CASSIPGKIANEKLFF
NA | 15 | TRBJ2-1 | TRBD2 | TRBV7-2 | TGTGCCAGCAGCTTACAGCGGGGGGCCCACAATGAGCAGTTCTTC | CASSLQRGAHNEQFF
NA | 13 | TRBJ2-1 | TRBD2 | TRBV29-1 | TGCAGCGTTGGGGGGGGTCTCTACAATGAGCAGTTCTTC | CSVGGGLYNEQFF
NA | 13 | TRBJ2-3 | NA | TRBV7-9 | TGTGCCAGCAGCTCGAGACAGGAAGATACGCAGTATTTT | CASSSRQEDTQYF
NA | 15 | TRBJ2-3 | TRBD2 | TRBV9 | TGTGCCAGCGAAAGACTAGCGGGGGGGACAGATACGCAGTATTTT | CASERLAGGTDTQYF
NA | 13 | TRBJ2-7 | TRBD1 | TRBV29-1 | TGCAGCGTTAGGACAGGGAGCTCCTACGAGCAGTACTTC | CSVRTGSSYEQYF
NA | 13 | TRBJ1-4 | NA | TRBV5-1 | TGCGCCAGCAGCAGGAACTCGGGGGAAAAACTGTTTTTT | CASSRNSGEKLFF
NA | 13 | TRBJ2-7 | TRBD1 | TRBV7-6 | TGTGCCAGCAGCTTAGGGGACAGGGTCGAGCAGTACTTC | CASSLGDRVEQYF
NA | 16 | TRBJ1-1 | NA | TRBV6-5 | TGTGCCAGCAGTTACTCGCACAGGGTCATGAACACTGAAGCTTTCTTT | CASSYSHRVMNTEAFF
NA | 16 | TRBJ2-3 | NA | TRBV6-2/TRBV6-3 | TGTGCCAGCAGTTGGGGGGCCGTCAGGGGGACAGATACGCAGTATTTT | CASSWGAVRGTDTQYF
NA | 13 | TRBJ1-5 | NA | TRBV11-2 | TGTGCCAGCAGCCTCCTAGCCAATCAGCCCCAGCATTTT | CASSLLANQPQHF